Listed below are T cell receptor beta chains from one sample, sequenced in a study of cytomegalovirus exposure and HLA in healthy donors. Data came from immunoSEQ multiplex PCR; TCRdb stores just in-frame clones and leaves some out. The sample has tens of thousands of clones; 65% to 85% are singletons. Sequenced: PBMCs. Receptors originate from a girl aged 2-10 years in good health and CMV-seropositive. The conserved cysteine and the conserved F or W are not part of the CDR3 here.

v_call: TRBV27
cdr3_length: 13
j_call: TRBJ1-1
cdr3_aa: ASSSGWEGKTEAF

v_call: TRBV9
cdr3_length: 10
j_call: TRBJ2-5
cdr3_aa: ASSTTQETQY

v_call: TRBV7-9
cdr3_length: 12
j_call: TRBJ1-1
cdr3_aa: ASSLVQGNSEAF

v_call: TRBV6-1
cdr3_length: 14
j_call: TRBJ2-5
cdr3_aa: ASSEAGLAVQETQY

v_call: TRBV25-1
cdr3_length: 14
j_call: TRBJ2-2
cdr3_aa: ASSDELQYYTGELF

v_call: TRBV5-8
cdr3_length: 12
j_call: TRBJ2-3
cdr3_aa: ASSAGGLGDTQY

v_call: TRBV18
cdr3_length: 12
j_call: TRBJ1-1
cdr3_aa: ASSRGPGDTEAF

v_call: TRBV6-6
cdr3_length: 10
j_call: TRBJ2-3
cdr3_aa: ASSPGADTQY

v_call: TRBV6-5
cdr3_length: 12
j_call: TRBJ1-2
cdr3_aa: ASSQGEGMPGYT

v_call: TRBV7-6
cdr3_length: 13
j_call: TRBJ1-5
cdr3_aa: ASSPLGGGNQPQH

v_call: TRBV2
cdr3_length: 13
j_call: TRBJ1-1
cdr3_aa: ASTGDNLGGTEAF

v_call: TRBV15
cdr3_length: 15
j_call: TRBJ2-1
cdr3_aa: ATSRDWTSGSYNEQF

v_call: TRBV7-2
cdr3_length: 13
j_call: TRBJ2-7
cdr3_aa: ASSLAGGPTYEQY

v_call: TRBV7-9
cdr3_length: 12
j_call: TRBJ2-5
cdr3_aa: ASSLVGGDLTQY

v_call: TRBV5-8
cdr3_length: 13
j_call: TRBJ1-1
cdr3_aa: ASSQRRILNTEAF

v_call: TRBV23-1
cdr3_length: 12
j_call: TRBJ2-5
cdr3_aa: ASSPLWQQETQY

v_call: TRBV7-6
cdr3_length: 9
j_call: TRBJ2-1
cdr3_aa: ASSFRNEQF

v_call: TRBV7-9
cdr3_length: 13
j_call: TRBJ1-5
cdr3_aa: ASSHTGGGNQPQH

v_call: TRBV2
cdr3_length: 10
j_call: TRBJ2-1
cdr3_aa: ASSRGYNEQF

v_call: TRBV5-1
cdr3_length: 14
j_call: TRBJ2-3
cdr3_aa: ASSSGTSGSTDTQY

v_call: TRBV28
cdr3_length: 12
j_call: TRBJ1-5
cdr3_aa: ASRDTGGWQPQH

v_call: TRBV11-2
cdr3_length: 13
j_call: TRBJ2-5
cdr3_aa: ASSTVAGRQETQY

v_call: TRBV28
cdr3_length: 13
j_call: TRBJ2-7
cdr3_aa: ASRNRAGHSYEQY

v_call: TRBV7-6
cdr3_length: 10
j_call: TRBJ2-7
cdr3_aa: ASSSTGSEQY

v_call: TRBV27
cdr3_length: 13
j_call: TRBJ2-7
cdr3_aa: ASRRGLASSYEQY

v_call: TRBV10-2
cdr3_length: 14
j_call: TRBJ1-5
cdr3_aa: ASSDRGGDGNQPQH

v_call: TRBV6-5
cdr3_length: 13
j_call: TRBJ2-7
cdr3_aa: ASSPDQGQAYEQY

v_call: TRBV4-2
cdr3_length: 16
j_call: TRBJ2-1
cdr3_aa: ASRRNYIAGPHYNEQF

v_call: TRBV2
cdr3_length: 11
j_call: TRBJ1-2
cdr3_aa: ASSDDSGSGYT

v_call: TRBV4-3
cdr3_length: 14
j_call: TRBJ1-1
cdr3_aa: ASSQVSGTGGTEAF

v_call: TRBV14
cdr3_length: 12
j_call: TRBJ2-5
cdr3_aa: ASSQGARSETQY

v_call: TRBV10-2
cdr3_length: 12
j_call: TRBJ1-2
cdr3_aa: ASSESAFNYGYT

v_call: TRBV27
cdr3_length: 12
j_call: TRBJ2-7
cdr3_aa: ASSPRTGAYEQY

v_call: TRBV7-9
cdr3_length: 11
j_call: TRBJ2-5
cdr3_aa: ASGVFAEETQY

v_call: TRBV6-5
cdr3_length: 12
j_call: TRBJ1-2
cdr3_aa: ASSNTGFIDGYT

v_call: TRBV25-1
cdr3_length: 15
j_call: TRBJ1-1
cdr3_aa: ASSESGRGLVIAEAF

v_call: TRBV2
cdr3_length: 9
j_call: TRBJ2-3
cdr3_aa: ASTKTDTQY

v_call: TRBV7-8
cdr3_length: 11
j_call: TRBJ2-1
cdr3_aa: ASSGSSYNEQF

v_call: TRBV30
cdr3_length: 12
j_call: TRBJ1-3
cdr3_aa: AWSAGQGGHTIY

v_call: TRBV7-2
cdr3_length: 10
j_call: TRBJ1-2
cdr3_aa: ASSLVRGGYT

v_call: TRBV7-9
cdr3_length: 12
j_call: TRBJ2-1
cdr3_aa: ASSSAVTYNEQF

v_call: TRBV5-6
cdr3_length: 11
j_call: TRBJ2-1
cdr3_aa: ASSLRDYNEQF

v_call: TRBV5-6
cdr3_length: 13
j_call: TRBJ2-7
cdr3_aa: ASSFGGQGTYEQY

v_call: TRBV19
cdr3_length: 12
j_call: TRBJ2-2
cdr3_aa: ASSIGGNTGELF

v_call: TRBV5-1
cdr3_length: 12
j_call: TRBJ1-2
cdr3_aa: ASSLTGGNYGYT

v_call: TRBV5-6
cdr3_length: 13
j_call: TRBJ2-5
cdr3_aa: ASSSDRGSQETQY

v_call: TRBV4-2
cdr3_length: 13
j_call: TRBJ2-7
cdr3_aa: ASSPRDPQEGEQY